The present T cell receptor (beta chain) was sequenced within a study of spatial heterogeneity in lung cancer. CDR1 and CDR2 from the germline V gene are SGHRS and YFSETQ. V trimming: 3 bases; J trimming: 8 bases; junction bases outside the gene matches: 14. The CDR3 is made up of 19 amino acids. One entry per CDR3 protein, called by TCRdb with MiXCR from the 5' RACE reads. This table holds about 86,000 distinct CDR3 sequences, approximately 12% found once. Overall study findings and caveats: Among blood samples, ubiquitous expanded tumor TCRs appeared more at resection than at follow-up.

Of note for this clonotype: Its antigen is unidentified.

Described time point: sample taken at primary tumor resection. Whole RNA, isolated from tumor, nontumor lung or frozen PBMC, was sequenced without prior sorting. Material: PBMCs, obtained at surgery. The receptor comes from a male donor with early-stage non-small cell lung cancer. This rearrangement joins TRBV5-1 to TRBJ2-4, with 16 bases identical to TRBD2. CDR3 DNA sequence: TGCGCCAGCAGCTCCGGGACTAGCGGGAGGGCCGGGGGGATGGACATTCAGTACTTC. This translates into CASSSGTSGRAGGMDIQYF.